This TCR beta chain was captured in a study of blood T cell repertoires in COVID-19 (TCRdb year 2020). With respect to the entire study: Samples from collaborators originated in the United States, Italy and Spain and spanned both the acute and convalescent phases of COVID-19. A freely available public database, intended as a resource for researchers studying the immune response to SARS-CoV-2, is where the repertoires were released. Sample metadata almost always included a de-identified subject ID, COVID-19 status, age in years and sex. Subjects who had been exposed to COVID-19, were actively infected with it, or had recovered from it provided the deeply sampled blood TCRbeta repertoires that made up the dataset. The samples were drawn from two sources: the first 160 participants of the ongoing ImmuneRACE study, and fewer than 1,500 subjects contributed by 6 global collaborators. Where available, HLA class I and class II types were obtained from metadata supplied by the sample provider rather than from assay-based typing. The prospective study material was composed of cDNA or gDNA derived from T cells, B-cell-depleted T cells, or PBMCs.

Taken from the germline V gene, the CDR1 and CDR2 loops are SGHTA and FQGNSA. The CDR3 runs 16 amino acids, cysteine and phenylalanine included. Solely the CDR3 DNA is kept, with 48 bases framed from the first base. V is pared back by 5 bases and J by 3 bases, with 16 bases lying between the germline termini. Overall study outcomes, separate from this receptor: Clinical and demographic metadata were provided uncurated, with the amount varying by source and participant.

The collaborating institutions used their own protocols to collect whole blood in K2EDTA tubes. For TCRbeta analysis, collaborators shipped samples in one of three forms: frozen whole blood, isolated PBMCs, or DNA extracted from either of those sample types. The immunoSEQ Assay, a bias-controlled multiplex PCR, was used to amplify TCRbeta CDR3 regions from genomic DNA. Regarding the original processing steps: Nucleated cell counts per sample were estimated from amplification of reference gene primers within the assay. To quantify the absolute abundance of each unique TCRbeta CDR3 rearrangement, sequence reads were collapsed and filtered. Productive Simpson clonality was computed per sample as the square root of Simpson's diversity index over productive rearrangements. In its TCRdb copy, this immuneACCESS table keeps in-frame sequences only and misses some clones. Where compared with another copy, unresolved V genes explain less than half of these, and the others have no known cause. The V and J calls and the clone size are those of that table, but D and trimming were determined from the DNA. For this sample the table gives a few hundred thousand clones, of which 82% were detected only once. Jointly, the top ten make up around 3.3% of the sample.

In the case of this clone: Its antigen has not been determined. No qualities accompany the bases; no much larger clone lies one base away.

This clonotype originated in a woman aged 18-29 years with acute or convalescent COVID-19. The rearranged chain carries TRBV7-2 and TRBJ2-2, with the D gene not confidently named. The sample taken for sequencing was peripheral blood. The CDR3 loop reads CASSAPYQAYTGELFF. The nucleotide sequence is given as TGTGCCAGCAGCGCCCCCTACCAGGCCTACACCGGGGAGCTGTTTTTT.